Listed here are 18 T cell receptor beta chains from one sample, sequenced in a study of blood T cell repertoires in COVID-19. Produced via immunoSEQ multiplex PCR; TCRdb's table is partial and in-frame only. The sample has under 500,000 clones, around 89% seen once. The sample taken for sequencing was peripheral blood. The receptors come from a woman aged 25 to 39 with acute or convalescent COVID-19.

The CDR3 DNA reads TGTGCCAGTAGTATAGGGGGACAGGAGATCTACGAGCAGTACTTC. Translation: CASSIGGQEIYEQYF. The genes are TRBV19 and TRBJ2-7; 8 positions match TRBD1. CDR3 length equals 15 residues. Losses at the gene ends were 1 base for V and 3 bases for J; bases not matched to a gene: 5. Germline V gives CDR1 LNHDA, CDR2 SQIVND (reference sequence).

This chain connects TRBV4-1 to TRBJ2-2; a weak D match, TRBD1 (6 bases). Germline CDR1 and CDR2: MGHRA and YSYEKL. Trimming took off 8 bases at V and 6 bases at J, with 13 bases between the two ends. This CDR3 contains 13 residues. The CDR3 bases are TGCGCCAGCGGGTTACAGGGTCCCGGGGAGCTGTTTTTT. This translates into CASGLQGPGELFF.

This chain uses TRBV27 with TRBJ1-6; no definite D call. The germline V gene encodes CDR1 MNHEY and CDR2 SMNVEV (reference sequence). This CDR3 spans 13 amino acids. The ends were cut back, 3 bases at V and 9 bases at J, with 9 bases in the middle. This CDR3 reads CASSFRVGSPLHF. As DNA, the CDR3 is TGTGCCAGCAGTTTCCGGGTGGGTTCACCCCTCCACTTT.

V gene TRBV12-3 or TRBV12-4 combines with J gene TRBJ2-2; TRBD1 might be the D (5 bases). V gave up 6 bases and J gave up 6 bases, with 8 bases separating them. This CDR3 is 12 amino acids long. CDR3 region: CASRQGSGELFF. The CDR3 region has the DNA TGTGCCAGCAGGCAGGGTTCCGGGGAGCTGTTTTTT.

The chain employs TRBV18 and TRBJ1-3, with D possibly matching TRBD1 (6 bases). V was clipped by 6 bases and J by 7 bases, with 19 bases between them. The germline CDR1 and CDR2 sequences are KGHSH and LQKENI. The CDR3 runs to 15 residues. CDR3 coding DNA: TGTGCCAGCTCCGCTCAGGGGATTTACCCTAACACCATATATTTT. Protein: CASSAQGIYPNTIYF.

The chain recombines TRBV12-5 with TRBJ2-1, with D possibly matching TRBD1 (6 bases). The germline CDR1 and CDR2 sequences are LGHNT and FRNRAP. CDR3 length: 19 amino acids. Trimming left V 2 bases short and J 0 bases short, with 20 bases between. CDR3 sequence (DNA): TGTGCTAGTGGTTTGCCACGGGAACAGGACAGTCTCTCCTACAATGAGCAGTTCTTC. This sequence encodes CASGLPREQDSLSYNEQFF. Full variable domain (missing parts from reference TRBV12-5 and TRBJ2-1): DARVTQTPRHKVTEMGQEVTMRCQPILGHNTVFWYRQTMMQGLELLAYFRNRAPLDDSGMPKDRFSAEMPDATLATLKIQPSEPRDSAVYFCASGLPREQDSLSYNEQFFGPGTRLTVL.

This clone has just one count. The V call is TRBV13, the J call TRBJ1-1; 10 bases fit TRBD1. The CDR3 contains 17 residues. V shed 3 bases and J 1 base; nucleotides not matched to a gene: 8. Germline-derived CDR1 and CDR2 are PRHDT and FYEKMQ (reference sequence). The CDR3 region is CASSLSGTGVRNTEAFF. CDR3 in DNA: TGTGCCAGCAGCTTGTCCGGGACAGGGGTTAGGAACACTGAAGCTTTCTTT.

The chain has TRBV11-2 and TRBJ1-1, with 7 bases identical to TRBD1. The CDR3 loop spans 14 amino acids. CDR1 and CDR2 (germline): SGHAT, FQNNGV. Trimming removed 5 bases from V and 8 bases from J; junction bases left unmatched: 11. The CDR3 DNA follows: TGTGCCAGCAGCCCTCCTTTTGAGACAGGGGAAGCTTTCTTT. This encodes CASSPPFETGEAFF.

This rearrangement joins TRBV3-1 (or the pseudogene TRBV3-2) to TRBJ1-1; D gene ambiguous. Trimming pared 4 bases from V and 4 bases from J, leaving 16 bases between. CDR1 and CDR2 from the germline V gene are LGHDT and YNNKEL (reference sequence). The CDR3 has 15 residues. The CDR3 sequence: CASSPEFPRSTEAFF. CDR3 coding DNA: TGTGCCAGCAGCCCCGAATTCCCACGGAGCACTGAAGCTTTCTTT.

The chain has TRBV6-5 and TRBJ2-1; a possible D gene is TRBD2 (5 bases). This CDR3 spans 15 amino acids. V lost 5 bases and J 0 bases, leaving 11 bases between the germline ends. In germline, CDR1 is MNHEY, CDR2 SVGAGI. The CDR3 bases are TGTGCCAGCAGTAACCTAGCCCACTCCTACAATGAGCAGTTCTTC. This codes for CASSNLAHSYNEQFF.

This rearrangement joins TRBV12-3 or TRBV12-4 to TRBJ2-2; no definite D call. This CDR3 is 13 amino acids long. The germline V and J ends were trimmed by 6 bases and 6 bases, with 11 bases remaining between them. CDR3 bases: TGTGCCAGCAGCGAGACAATCCCCGGGGAGCTGTTTTTT. It encodes CASSETIPGELFF.

This chain connects TRBV5-1 to TRBJ2-7; 12 bases align to TRBD1. This CDR3 contains 16 residues. Germline CDR1 SGHRS, CDR2 YFSETQ. J gave up 3 bases and V 5 bases, and 9 bases lay outside the gene matches. In nucleotides, the CDR3 is TGCGCCAGCAGATCCGGGACAGGGGGCTTCGACTACGAGCAGTACTTC. Translated: CASRSGTGGFDYEQYF.

On this clone itself: This specimen includes other DNA sequences encoding the same CDR3. The rearrangement uses TRBV12-3 or TRBV12-4 and TRBJ2-7; D not resolved. V was cut by 3 bases and J by 4 bases, with 7 bases left in between. CDR3 length: 12 residues. This CDR3 reads CASSFGLYEQYF. The CDR3 nucleotides are TGTGCCAGCAGTTTTGGCTTATACGAGCAGTACTTC.

V and J are TRBV4-1 and TRBJ2-2; a possible D gene is TRBD2 (5 bases). The CDR3 runs to 14 residues. Trimming cost V 0 bases and J 4 bases, with 6 bases left between them. Germline CDR1 MGHRA, CDR2 YSYEKL. CDR3 sequence (DNA): TGCGCCAGCAGCCAAGATGAGGGCACCGGGGAGCTGTTTTTT. Translating it yields CASSQDEGTGELFF.

This chain uses TRBV5-8 with TRBJ1-5; a possible D gene is TRBD1 (6 bases). Germline V gives CDR1 SGHTS, CDR2 YDEGEE. The CDR3 length is 14 residues. Trimming left V 4 bases short and J 3 bases short, with 11 bases between. The CDR3 protein is CASSVRDNNQPQHF. In nucleotides, the CDR3 is TGTGCCAGCAGCGTACGGGACAACAATCAGCCCCAGCATTTT.

The V and J genes are TRBV2 and TRBJ2-7, with 7 bases matching TRBD1. The CDR3 sequence is 14 residues long. Losses at the gene ends were 4 bases for V and 9 bases for J; bases not matched to a gene: 12. CDR1 is SNHLY and CDR2 is FYNNEI in the germline V gene. CDR3 bases: TGTGCCAGCAGTGTCCGGGACAGCTACGCGGGGCAGTACTTC. Protein product: CASSVRDSYAGQYF.

The chain combines TRBV6-5 with TRBJ2-5, with 8 positions matching TRBD1. CDR1 and CDR2 from the germline V gene are MNHEY and SVGAGI. With 8 bases clipped from V and 5 bases from J, the junction kept 10 bases outside the gene matches. The CDR3 loop spans 14 amino acids. The CDR3 DNA sequence: TGTGCCAGCTACCGGACAGGGCTGGGGGAGACCCAGTACTTC. Translated, it gives CASYRTGLGETQYF.

This chain links TRBV28 with TRBJ1-3, with 10 bases identical to TRBD1. CDR1 is MDHEN, CDR2 SYDVKM, per germline. The CDR3 length is 16 residues. Trimming cost V 6 bases and J 6 bases; bases outside gene matches: 11. CDR3 in DNA: TGTGCCAGCAGAACAGACAGGGGGCATCTAGAAAACACCATATATTTT. Protein product: CASRTDRGHLENTIYF.